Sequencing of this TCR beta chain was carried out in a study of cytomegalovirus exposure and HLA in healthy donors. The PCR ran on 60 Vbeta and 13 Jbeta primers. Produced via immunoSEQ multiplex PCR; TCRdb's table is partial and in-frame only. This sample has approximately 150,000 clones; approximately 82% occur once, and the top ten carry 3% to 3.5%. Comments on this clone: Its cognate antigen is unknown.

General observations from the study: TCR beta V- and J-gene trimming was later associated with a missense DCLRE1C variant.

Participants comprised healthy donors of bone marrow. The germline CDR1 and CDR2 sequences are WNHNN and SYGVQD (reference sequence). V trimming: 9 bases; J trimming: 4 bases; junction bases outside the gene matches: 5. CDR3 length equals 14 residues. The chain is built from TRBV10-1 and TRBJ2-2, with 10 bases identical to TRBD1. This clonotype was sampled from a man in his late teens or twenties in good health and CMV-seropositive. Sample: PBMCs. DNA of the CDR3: TGCGCCAGTAGGGGGGACAGGGGCACCGGGGAGCTGTTTTTT. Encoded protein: CASRGDRGTGELFF.